Each of the 3 T cell receptor beta chains below was sequenced from the same sample in a study of T cell responses to AZD1222 COVID-19 vaccine (dated by TCRdb to the early 2020s). Library creation used the immunoSEQ multiplex PCR assay. Sourced from immuneACCESS, this table was stored by TCRdb with only in-frame sequences that have V and J called. A share of the clones is absent; for the studies checked, an unresolved V gene accounts for under half, and the remainder has no known explanation. The sample records nearly 110,000 clones, around 91% of which are singletons. The ten most abundant clones make up less than 25% of the sample. The time point label, read with the paper, signifies: baseline before first vaccination. Sample: peripheral blood, taken on day 0 of AZD1222 vaccination. These receptors all stem from an adult in good health.

The CDR3, as DNA: TGTGCCAGCAGTGCAAACCAGGGTAAACTGTTTTTT. Its protein product is CASSANQGKLFF. The chain carries TRBV27 and TRBJ1-4, with D possibly TRBD1 on 5 matching bases. V was cut by 5 bases and J by 11 bases, with 12 bases left in between. CDR1 and CDR2 from the germline V gene are MNHEY and SMNVEV (reference sequence). The CDR3 runs 12 residues.

The rearrangement joins TRBV2 to TRBJ2-7, with 12 bases fitting TRBD1. Germline trimming cut 6 bases from V and 4 bases from J; bases unmatched to any gene: 4. The germline gives CDR1 SNHLY, CDR2 FYNNEI. The CDR3 is made up of 14 amino acids. The CDR3 loop is CASSRDRGRYEQYF. The CDR3, as DNA: TGTGCCAGCAGCCGGGACAGGGGGCGGTACGAGCAGTACTTC.

This chain links TRBV3-1 (or the pseudogene TRBV3-2) with TRBJ2-3; 7 bases are shared with TRBD2. The CDR3 covers 13 residues. V was pared by 6 bases and J by 9 bases, with 9 bases of the junction left unmatched. Germline V lookup: CDR1 LGHDT, CDR2 YNNKEL (reference sequence). CDR3 loop: CASSRASGETQYF. In DNA form, the CDR3 reads TGTGCCAGCAGTAGGGCTAGCGGCGAGACGCAGTATTTT.